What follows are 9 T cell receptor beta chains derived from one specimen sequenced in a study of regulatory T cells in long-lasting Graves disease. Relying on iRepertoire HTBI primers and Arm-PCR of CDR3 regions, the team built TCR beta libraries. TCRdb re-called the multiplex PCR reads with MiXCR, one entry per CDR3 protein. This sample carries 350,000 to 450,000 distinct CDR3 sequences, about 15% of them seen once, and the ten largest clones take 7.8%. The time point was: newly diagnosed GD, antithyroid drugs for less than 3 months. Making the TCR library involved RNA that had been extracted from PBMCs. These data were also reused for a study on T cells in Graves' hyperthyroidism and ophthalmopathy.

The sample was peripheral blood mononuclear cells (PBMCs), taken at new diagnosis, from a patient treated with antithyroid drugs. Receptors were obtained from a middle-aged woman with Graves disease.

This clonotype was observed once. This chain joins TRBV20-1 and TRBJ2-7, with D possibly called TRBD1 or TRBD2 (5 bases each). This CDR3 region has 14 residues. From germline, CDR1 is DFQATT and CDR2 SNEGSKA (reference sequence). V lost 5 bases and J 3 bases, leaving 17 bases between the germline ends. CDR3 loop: CSAPRDRLDYEQYF. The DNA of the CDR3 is TGCAGTGCTCCGAGGGACCGCCTTGACTACGAGCAGTACTTC.

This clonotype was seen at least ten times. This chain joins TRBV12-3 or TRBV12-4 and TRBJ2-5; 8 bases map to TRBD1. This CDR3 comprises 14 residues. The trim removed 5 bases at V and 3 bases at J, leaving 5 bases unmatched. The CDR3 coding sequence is TGTGCCAGCAGTCCACAGGGGGAGGAAGAGACCCAGTACTTC. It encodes CASSPQGEEETQYF.

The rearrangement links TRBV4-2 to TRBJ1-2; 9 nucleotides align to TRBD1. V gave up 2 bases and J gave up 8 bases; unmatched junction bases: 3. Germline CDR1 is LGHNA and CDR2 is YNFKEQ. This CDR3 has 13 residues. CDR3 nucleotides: TGTGCCAGCAGCCAACAGGACAGGGGAGGCTACACCTTC. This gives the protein CASSQQDRGGYTF.

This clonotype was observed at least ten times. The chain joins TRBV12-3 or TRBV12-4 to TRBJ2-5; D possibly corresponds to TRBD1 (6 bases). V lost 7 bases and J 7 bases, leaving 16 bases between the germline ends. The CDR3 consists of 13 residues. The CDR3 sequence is CASTATEGGTQYF. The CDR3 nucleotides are TGTGCCAGCACTGCTACTGAAGGGGGGACCCAGTACTTC.

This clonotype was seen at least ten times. The CDR3 nucleotides are TGCAGTGCTAGAGATGGAGGGACAGGGGTGGGGGCGAACACTGAAGCTTTCTTT. As protein: CSARDGGTGVGANTEAFF. The rearrangement joins TRBV20-1 to TRBJ1-1, with 10 bases identical to TRBD1. The V and J ends lost 0 bases and 1 base, in that order; junction bases with no gene match: 11. From germline, CDR1 is DFQATT and CDR2 SNEGSKA (reference sequence). The CDR3 runs 18 residues.

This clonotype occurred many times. The CDR3 spells CASSVLTGGGQPQHF. In DNA, the CDR3 is TGTGCCAGCAGTGTTCTAACAGGGGGAGGTCAGCCCCAGCATTTT. The chain links TRBV2 to TRBJ1-5; 8 bases match TRBD1. CDR3 length: 15 amino acids. Losses at the gene ends were 4 bases for V and 6 bases for J; bases not matched to a gene: 8. CDR1 SNHLY and CDR2 FYNNEI come from the germline V gene.

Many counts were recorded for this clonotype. Here the CDR3 DNA reads TGTGCCACCAGTGATCAGGGGCGCCCTGACACAGATACGCAGTATTTT. It encodes CATSDQGRPDTDTQYF. V usage is TRBV24-1 and J usage is TRBJ2-3; a weak D match, TRBD1 (6 bases). The CDR3 has 16 residues. Between the trimmed V and J ends, which lost 3 bases and 2 bases, there was a span of 14 bases. Germline CDR1 KGHDR, CDR2 SFDVKD.

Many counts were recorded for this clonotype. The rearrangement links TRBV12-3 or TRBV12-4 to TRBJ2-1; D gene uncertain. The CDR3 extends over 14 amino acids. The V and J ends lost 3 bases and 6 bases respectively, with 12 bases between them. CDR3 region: CASSFWRTSNEQFF. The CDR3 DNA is TGTGCCAGCAGTTTTTGGCGAACGTCCAATGAGCAGTTCTTC.

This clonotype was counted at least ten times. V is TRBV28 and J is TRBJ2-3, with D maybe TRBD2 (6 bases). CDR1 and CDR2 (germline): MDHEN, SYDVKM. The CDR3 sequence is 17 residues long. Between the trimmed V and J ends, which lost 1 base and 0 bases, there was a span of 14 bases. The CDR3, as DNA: TGTGCCAGCAGTTTATTGGAGGGCCCGGTTAGCACAGATACGCAGTATTTT. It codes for CASSLLEGPVSTDTQYF. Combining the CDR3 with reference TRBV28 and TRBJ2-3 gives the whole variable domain DVKVTQSSRYLVKRTGEKVFLECVQDMDHENMFWYRQDPGLGLRLIYFSYDVKMKEKGDIPEGYSVSREKKERFSLILESASTNQTSMYLCASSLLEGPVSTDTQYFGPGTRLTVL.